Presented here are 24 T cell receptor beta chains from one specimen sequenced in a study of shared clonotypes between healthy human individuals (dated by TCRdb to between 2020 and 2021). Receptor amplification or capture employed the immunoSEQ multiplex PCR assay. In its TCRdb copy, this immuneACCESS table keeps in-frame sequences only and misses some clones. Where compared with another copy, unresolved V genes explain less than half of these, and the others have no known cause. The sample records about 1 million clones, more than 60% of which are singletons. Roughly 1.5% of the sample goes to the ten largest clones. The sequencing input was memory CD4+ T cells sorted from blood. The cell subset or site label on this specimen signifies: CD45RA-negative fraction. The receptors originated from a man younger than 35 in good health.

This chain joins TRBV5-6 and TRBJ2-5, with D uncertain. Trimming took 4 bases from V and 4 from J, leaving 11 bases between them. Germline assignment: CDR1 SGHDT and CDR2 YYEEEE. CDR3 length equals 13 residues. As DNA, the CDR3 is TGTGCCAGCAGCCCTGCGTGGCGAGAGACCCAGTACTTC. Amino acid sequence: CASSPAWRETQYF.

The J gene is TRBJ1-5, the V gene TRBV7-8; maybe TRBD1 (6 bases). With 4 bases removed from V and 0 bases from J, the gap between germline ends came to 16 bases. The germline V gene encodes CDR1 SGHVS and CDR2 FQNEAQ. The CDR3 consists of 17 residues. The CDR3 region is CASSYRRDTNSNQPQHF. The CDR3, as DNA: TGTGCCAGCAGCTACCGTAGGGACACCAATAGCAATCAGCCCCAGCATTTT.

This clone has a handful of counts. The chain has TRBV30 and TRBJ1-1; 7 bases map to TRBD1. Looked up from germline, CDR1 is GTSNPN and CDR2 is SVGIG (reference sequence). V shed 3 bases and J 5 bases; nucleotides not matched to a gene: 3. The CDR3 has 12 residues. The CDR3 nucleotides read TGTGCCTGGAGCGACAGGGAAACTGAAGCTTTCTTT. The encoded protein is CAWSDRETEAFF.

This rearrangement joins TRBV9 to TRBJ1-5; D is unclear. V lost 0 bases, J lost 4 bases, and 5 bases lay in between. The CDR3 has 13 amino acids. The germline gives CDR1 SGDLS, CDR2 YYNGEE. The CDR3 DNA sequence: TGTGCCAGCAGCGTAGCTCCAAATCAGCCCCAGCATTTT. It specifies CASSVAPNQPQHF. Variable domain in full (rest from reference TRBV9 and TRBJ1-5): DSGVTQTPKHLITATGQRVTLRCSPRSGDLSVYWYQQSLDQGLQFLIQYYNGEERAKGNILERFSAQQFPDLHSELNLSSLELGDSALYFCASSVAPNQPQHFGDGTRLSIL.

A word on this clone: Other DNA sequences of this sample code for an identical CDR3. The chain couples TRBV5-1 to TRBJ2-3, with 8 bases matching TRBD2. Trimming cost V 5 bases and J 1 base; bases outside gene matches: 3. Germline V gene data show CDR1 as SGHRS and CDR2 as YFSETQ. The CDR3 is 14 residues long. The CDR3 loop is CASSPGGGTDTQYF. CDR3 nucleotide sequence: TGCGCCAGCAGTCCCGGGGGGGGCACAGATACGCAGTATTTT. Using reference TRBV5-1 and TRBJ2-3 for the parts outside the CDR3, the full variable domain is KAGVTQTPRYLIKTRGQQVTLSCSPISGHRSVSWYQQTPGQGLQFLFEYFSETQRNKGNFPGRFSGRQFSNSRSEMNVSTLELGDSALYLCASSPGGGTDTQYFGPGTRLTVL.

The rearrangement links TRBV6-6 to TRBJ1-1; no clear D gene. Germline V gene lookup returns CDR1 MNHNY and CDR2 SVGAGI (reference sequence). This CDR3 is built from 15 residues. The V and J ends lost 2 bases and 4 bases respectively, with 14 bases between them. The CDR3, as DNA: TGTGCCAGCAGTTACCGTAGGGAAGGGAGCACTGAAGCTTTCTTT. Encoded protein: CASSYRREGSTEAFF.

The gene calls are TRBV27 and TRBJ2-7; D may be TRBD1 (5 bases). CDR3 size: 15 residues. Between the trimmed V and J ends, which lost 6 bases and 4 bases, there was a span of 19 bases. Germline CDR1 reads MNHEY; CDR2 reads SMNVEV (reference sequence). Here the CDR3 DNA reads TGTGCCAGCAGCCCGGATGGAAGGGGTCGGTACGAGCAGTACTTC. This encodes CASSPDGRGRYEQYF.

The chain employs TRBV19 and TRBJ2-1; 7 bases align to TRBD2. CDR3 size: 15 residues. CDR1 LNHDA and CDR2 SQIVND come from the germline V gene (reference sequence). The V and J ends lost 3 bases and 12 bases, in that order; junction bases with no gene match: 14. The CDR3 region has the DNA TGTGCCAGTAGTATCGGGGCGGGAGTTGAGTTGGCGCAGTTCTTC. It yields the protein CASSIGAGVELAQFF.

This clone was seen a few times. The V and J genes are TRBV30 and TRBJ1-1, with unresolved D. Germline CDR1 reads GTSNPN; CDR2 reads SVGIG (reference sequence). V was trimmed by 5 bases and J by 4 bases, leaving 20 bases between them. The CDR3 extends over 15 amino acids. CDR3 DNA sequence: TGTGCCTGGGCCGTGGGCAGACTATTTGGCACTGAAGCTTTCTTT. This codes for CAWAVGRLFGTEAFF.

The V call is TRBV6-1, the J call TRBJ1-2, with D perhaps matching TRBD1 (5 bases). This CDR3 is built from 13 residues. CDR1 MNHNS and CDR2 SASEGT come from the germline V gene. Deletions cut 5 bases from V and 2 bases from J, with 9 bases between. The CDR3 protein is CASSRGKNYGYTF. The CDR3 DNA is TGTGCCAGCAGTAGGGGAAAGAACTATGGCTACACCTTC.

This chain links TRBV27 with TRBJ1-5; 9 bases map to TRBD1. Germline lookup yields CDR1 MNHEY and CDR2 SMNVEV (reference sequence). This CDR3 is built from 15 residues. The J segment lost 3 bases and the V segment lost 8 bases, leaving 8 bases of the junction unmatched. This chain's CDR3 is CASASGTGNNQPQHF. CDR3 DNA sequence: TGTGCCAGCGCCTCCGGGACAGGGAACAATCAGCCCCAGCATTTT.

The rearrangement joins TRBV28 to TRBJ2-1; tentative D call: TRBD2 (5 bases). The CDR3 covers 15 residues. CDR1 is MDHEN, CDR2 SYDVKM, per germline. Deletions cut 3 bases from V and 8 bases from J, with 17 bases between. Here the CDR3 reads CASSFRGKITDEQFF. The CDR3 DNA sequence: TGTGCCAGCAGTTTTCGAGGGAAGATTACGGATGAGCAGTTCTTC.

This clone was counted ten times or more. Other DNA sequences of this sample code for an identical CDR3. This chain joins TRBV27 and TRBJ2-5, with 7 bases fitting TRBD1. The CDR3 has 19 residues. Germline V gene sequence: CDR1 MNHEY, CDR2 SMNVEV (reference sequence). V lost 4 bases, J lost 0 bases, and 17 bases stayed unmatched. CDR3 bases: TGTGCCAGCAGTTCCATATACCTCCGACAGGGTAGTCACCAAGAGACCCAGTACTTC. Amino acid sequence: CASSSIYLRQGSHQETQYF.

The rearrangement links TRBV6-5 to TRBJ1-3; TRBD1 matches at 11 bases. The germline V gene has CDR1 MNHEY and CDR2 SVGAGI. Trimming at V came to 5 bases and at J to 5 bases, leaving 5 bases not matched to a gene. The CDR3 covers 15 residues. Here the CDR3 DNA reads TGTGCCAGCAGTCCAAGGACAGGGGGCAGAAACACCATATATTTT. Translated, it gives CASSPRTGGRNTIYF.

About this clone: Additional DNA sequences in this sample encode the identical CDR3. CDR3: CSAGSTGELFF. The CDR3 nucleotides are TGCAGCGCGGGAAGCACCGGGGAGCTGTTTTTT. V is TRBV20-1 and J is TRBJ2-2; D might be TRBD2 (6 bases). CDR1 and CDR2 from the germline V gene are DFQATT and SNEGSKA (reference sequence). The CDR3 consists of 11 residues.

The chain employs TRBV30 and TRBJ1-5; unclear D gene. Trimming pared 5 bases from V and 3 bases from J, leaving 17 bases between. The germline V gene encodes CDR1 GTSNPN and CDR2 SVGIG (reference sequence). This CDR3 region has 15 residues. The CDR3 protein is CAWGEALRTNQPQHF. The CDR3 coding sequence is TGTGCCTGGGGGGAGGCACTCCGAACCAATCAGCCCCAGCATTTT.

This sequence joins TRBV30 and TRBJ1-2; D perhaps matches TRBD1 (6 bases). Germline loops: CDR1 GTSNPN, CDR2 SVGIG (reference sequence). The V end lost 4 bases, the J end lost 7 bases, and 19 bases lay between the germline ends. This CDR3 is built from 14 residues. The DNA for the CDR3 is TGTGCCTGGACCAGGGGCACGGCTTTCTTTGGCTACACCTTC. The encoded protein is CAWTRGTAFFGYTF. Filled out from reference TRBV30 and TRBJ1-2, the complete variable domain reads SQTIHQWPATLVQPVGSPLSLECTVEGTSNPNLYWYRQAAGRGLQLLFYSVGIGQISSEVPQNLSASRPQDRQFILSSKKLLLSDSGFYLCAWTRGTAFFGYTFGSGTRLTVV.

V is TRBV10-3 and J is TRBJ2-1, with D maybe TRBD2 (5 bases). This CDR3 contains 15 residues. Germline CDR1 is ENHRY and CDR2 is SYGVKD. The V gene lost 10 bases and the J gene lost 0 bases, with 16 bases spanning the gap. CDR3 nucleotides: TGTGCCACGCTCGCGGCGGGTTCCTCCTACAATGAGCAGTTCTTC. Translating it yields CATLAAGSSYNEQFF.

This chain joins TRBV4-2 and TRBJ2-1; D is perhaps TRBD2 (5 bases). V lost 0 bases and J lost 10, with 16 bases in between. Germline-derived CDR1 and CDR2 are LGHNA and YNFKEQ. The length of the CDR3 is 15 residues. CDR3 amino acids: CASSQEATSREEQFF. The CDR3, as DNA: TGTGCCAGCAGCCAAGAAGCCACTAGTCGCGAGGAGCAGTTCTTC.

The chain has TRBV9 and TRBJ1-5; D call uncertain. V gave up 3 bases and J gave up 8 bases, with 42 bases separating them. The germline gives CDR1 SGDLS, CDR2 YYNGEE. The CDR3 is made up of 23 amino acids. CDR3 bases: TGTGCCAGCAGCGCAAGAGCACCACTCTGTTGTTCGGGCAAGCAGAATAGAAATAAGCCCCAGCATTTT. As protein: CASSARAPLCCSGKQNRNKPQHF.

The CDR3 DNA reads as TGTGCCAGCAGGGATCGGGACAGGGGTTTCACTGAAGCTTTCTTT. Translating it yields CASRDRDRGFTEAFF. The chain employs TRBV27 and TRBJ1-1, with 10 bases matching TRBD1. The ends lost 6 bases at V and 4 bases at J; junction bases unmatched: 8. Per the germline V gene, CDR1 is MNHEY and CDR2 is SMNVEV (reference sequence). The CDR3 totals 15 residues.

J is TRBJ2-3 and V is TRBV5-1, with 7 bases lining up with TRBD2. The V and J ends lost 4 bases and 2 bases, in that order; junction bases with no gene match: 4. The CDR3 consists of 14 residues. Germline CDR1 reads SGHRS; CDR2 reads YFSETQ. This chain's CDR3 is CASSVREVTDTQYF. The CDR3, as DNA: TGCGCCAGCAGCGTCCGGGAGGTCACAGATACGCAGTATTTT.

The V and J genes are TRBV2 and TRBJ2-7; 7 bases agree with TRBD2. The germline V gene encodes CDR1 SNHLY and CDR2 FYNNEI. This CDR3 is built from 11 residues. CDR3 DNA: TGTGCAGACCGGGAGGCCTACGAGCAGTACTTC. It translates to CADREAYEQYF.

In the case of this clone: Other DNA sequences in this specimen translate into the identical CDR3. The chain employs TRBV5-1 and TRBJ2-2; 8 positions match TRBD1. The CDR3 sequence is 15 residues long. With 4 bases clipped from V and 0 bases from J, the junction kept 2 bases outside the gene matches. Germline lookup yields CDR1 SGHRS and CDR2 YFSETQ. The CDR3, as DNA: TGCGCCAGCAGCCCGGGACAGGCGAACACCGGGGAGCTGTTTTTT. Amino acid sequence: CASSPGQANTGELFF. The full variable domain, completed using reference TRBV5-1 and TRBJ2-2, is KAGVTQTPRYLIKTRGQQVTLSCSPISGHRSVSWYQQTPGQGLQFLFEYFSETQRNKGNFPGRFSGRQFSNSRSEMNVSTLELGDSALYLCASSPGQANTGELFFGEGSRLTVL.